This TCR beta chain appears in the sequencing data of a study of CD8 T cells in ankylosing spondylitis (dated by TCRdb to 2017 to 2019). General notes on the study: The study set out to find disease-linked TCR variants by profiling T cell receptor beta repertoires in ankylosing spondylitis patients and healthy donors. The whole study cohort included over a hundred healthy donors and 25 or so ankylosing spondylitis patients. Peripheral blood samples were taken, and synovial fluid was additionally collected from ankylosing spondylitis patients. Overall results and qualifications from the work: The disease-linked clones were reported as significantly enriched in matched synovial fluid samples from ankylosing spondylitis patients. The disease-linked clones had a CD8+ phenotype and were found at relatively low frequencies in peripheral blood. Some motif variants had previously been reported in the synovial fluid and blood of reactive arthritis patients, which suggests shared mechanisms of disease initiation. A TCR beta motif of several highly homologous amino acid variants appeared characteristic of blood from ankylosing spondylitis patients.

Trimming removed 3 bases from V and 6 bases from J; the gene matches leave 5 bases unexplained. CDR1 SEHNR and CDR2 FQNEAQ were looked up in the germline V gene (reference sequence). The CDR3 contains 15 residues, cysteine and phenylalanine counted. The only DNA kept is the CDR3, 45 bases in frame from the first base. This clonotype was counted at least ten times. No antigen is known for it. No much larger clone exists at a distance of one base, and base qualities are not known. The sequencer listed for this sample is Illumina HiSeq 2500. Quantitative 5'-RACE with molecular barcodes was used to prepare TCR beta libraries. The paper's processing steps were these. A new computational method based on a probabilistic model of VDJ rearrangement was used to identify disease-linked TCR variants. TCRdb itself trimmed the public reads at Q25 with fastp, ran MiXCR and retained productive beta chains. Rows are unified per CDR3 protein, each entry keeping the most common DNA and genes. TCRdb's processing, not the authors', yielded these V and J calls. The sample table contains some 250,000 distinct CDR3 sequences; only one count was recorded for approximately 9% of them. The leading ten clones occupy about 6.8% of the sample.

The V and J genes are TRBV7-9 and TRBJ2-2; TRBD1 agrees with 9 junctional bases. Sequencing used blood, either unsorted or a sorted T cell fraction (not recorded which). This TCR derives from a male donor with ankylosing spondylitis or in good health (not recorded which). The CDR3 loop reads CASSFGTGWPGELFF. The sequence in DNA is TGTGCCAGCAGCTTCGGGACAGGGTGGCCCGGGGAGCTGTTTTTT.